This is a list of T cell receptor beta chains from one sample in a study of T cell repertoires in cytomegalovirus infection. Each CDR3 protein is one row after TCRdb ran MiXCR on the reads. Of 350,000 to 400,000 distinct CDR3 sequences in the sample, roughly 34% are singletons; the top ten hold about 13%. These receptors are not linked to any known antigen. This material consisted of cultured PBMCs, taken from culture after CMV antigen stimulation. These TCRs come from a human donor in good health (CMV status not recorded). Some clones in this sample may be carry-over from other donors' samples. Each CDR3 is given with its conserved first and last residue. D genes are given only for firm matches. The size field is filled for only some rows; it gives once, few, many or a size class.

d_call j_call v_call clone_size cdr3_aa cdr3_nt
. TRBJ2-5 TRBV19 . CASSIDFVVETQYF TGTGCCAGTAGTATAGATTTCGTGGTGGAGACCCAGTACTTC
TRBD1 TRBJ2-7 TRBV19 . CASSRSDRGNSYEQYF TGTGCCAGTAGTAGGTCAGACAGGGGGAACTCCTACGAGCAGTACTTC
. TRBJ2-5 TRBV7-3 many CASSLGGGPEGETQYF TGTGCCAGCAGCCTCGGCGGGGGCCCCGAAGGAGAGACCCAGTACTTC
. TRBJ2-1 TRBV6-2/TRBV6-3 few CASSYSDLARSFYNEQFF TGTGCCAGCAGTTACTCGGATCTTGCGAGATCCTTCTACAATGAGCAGTTCTTC
. TRBJ2-3 TRBV4-3 . CASSEGTTLSFAQYF TGCGCCAGCAGCGAAGGCACTACTCTAAGTTTCGCGCAGTATTTT
TRBD2 TRBJ2-3 TRBV6-4 . CASSPGRASTDTQYF TGTGCCAGCAGTCCCGGGAGGGCCTCCACAGATACGCAGTATTTT
TRBD2 TRBJ2-5 TRBV7-6 few CASSLDVAAGPQETQYF TGTGCCAGCAGCTTAGATGTCGCAGCGGGGCCCCAAGAGACCCAGTACTTC
. TRBJ2-1 TRBV28 few CASSPYLDNEQFF TGTGCCAGCAGTCCCTACTTGGACAATGAGCAGTTCTTC
TRBD2 TRBJ2-7 TRBV6-1 few CASSPPRGLAGGYEQYF TGTGCCAGCAGTCCTCCCCGGGGACTAGCGGGGGGCTACGAGCAGTACTTC
. TRBJ1-5 TRBV19 . CASSKGGDGNQPQHF TGTGCCAGTTCAAAGGGTGGCGATGGGAATCAGCCCCAGCATTTT
. TRBJ2-2 TRBV7-6 . CASSLWEEMAGELFF TGTGCCAGCAGCCTATGGGAGGAGATGGCCGGGGAGCTGTTTTTT
. TRBJ1-1 TRBV12-3/TRBV12-4 many CASSHPRGGGMNTEAFF TGTGCCAGCAGTCACCCTAGAGGGGGGGGGATGAACACTGAAGCTTTCTTT
TRBD1 TRBJ1-3 TRBV4-1 . CASSHSEGAGGNTIYF TGCGCCAGCAGCCATTCGGAGGGGGCAGGGGGAAACACCATATATTTT
. TRBJ2-5 TRBV28 . CASSLVQGEETQYF TGTGCCAGCAGTTTAGTCCAGGGAGAAGAGACCCAGTACTTC
TRBD2 TRBJ2-3 TRBV6-5 . CASSALAGEADTQYF TGTGCCAGCAGTGCCCTAGCGGGAGAGGCAGATACGCAGTATTTT
. TRBJ1-2 TRBV10-3 few CAISEWGNYGYTF TGTGCCATCAGTGAGTGGGGCAACTATGGCTACACCTTC
TRBD1 TRBJ1-4 TRBV7-9 once CASSLAGTGSEKLFF TGTGCCAGCAGCTTAGCCGGGACAGGCTCCGAAAAACTGTTTTTT
TRBD1 TRBJ1-5 TRBV28 few CASSFPLGTDNQPQHF TGTGCCAGCAGTTTTCCTTTGGGGACAGACAATCAGCCCCAGCATTTT
. TRBJ1-2 TRBV6-6 few CASSYLGSGGYTF TGTGCCAGCAGTTACCTGGGTTCGGGGGGCTACACCTTC
TRBD1 TRBJ1-2 TRBV19 . CASSPPDRTYLYGYTF TGTGCCAGTAGCCCACCGGACAGGACCTACCTGTATGGCTACACCTTC
. TRBJ1-1 TRBV27 . CASSFISGEAFF TGTGCCAGCAGTTTTATATCCGGTGAAGCTTTCTTT
TRBD1 TRBJ2-1 TRBV5-5 . CASQGGLGTGKTPEQFF TGTGCCAGCCAGGGGGGCTTAGGGACAGGTAAGACCCCTGAGCAGTTCTTC
TRBD1 TRBJ1-3 TRBV9 . CASSEDRGLGNTIYF TGTGCCAGCAGCGAGGACAGGGGGCTTGGAAACACCATATATTTT
. TRBJ1-5 TRBV4-1 . CASSQEVRGSGPQHF TGCGCCAGCAGCCAAGAAGTCCGGGGCTCCGGGCCCCAGCATTTT
. TRBJ1-2 TRBV29-1 . CSASNGYTF TGCAGCGCATCGAACGGCTACACCTTC
TRBD2 TRBJ2-2 TRBV19 few CASRPGLARFTGELFF TGTGCCAGTAGGCCCGGACTAGCTCGATTCACCGGGGAGCTGTTTTTT
. TRBJ2-2 TRBV4-3 . CASSQEGSNTGELFF TGCGCCAGCAGCCAAGAGGGGTCAAACACCGGGGAGCTGTTTTTT
. TRBJ1-1 TRBV7-3 . CASSRGGANTEAFF TGTGCCAGCAGCAGGGGTGGGGCGAACACTGAAGCTTTCTTT
. TRBJ2-7 TRBV6-6 . CASTSGVSYEQYF TGTGCCAGCACCTCCGGGGTCTCCTACGAGCAGTACTTC
TRBD1 TRBJ2-3 TRBV7-8 few CASSRDRDSTQYF TGTGCCAGCAGCCGGGACAGGGATAGTACGCAGTATTTT
TRBD1 TRBJ1-5 TRBV7-2 many CASSRDSLSNQPQHF TGTGCCAGCAGCCGGGACAGTCTTAGCAATCAGCCCCAGCATTTT
. TRBJ2-3 TRBV12-3/TRBV12-4 . CASSLYRGGRTDHTDTQYF TGTGCCAGCAGCCTATACCGTGGGGGGCGGACAGACCACACAGATACGCAGTATTTT
. TRBJ2-7 TRBV27 . CASSLGSGYEQYF TGTGCCAGCAGTTTAGGATCAGGGTACGAGCAGTACTTC
. TRBJ2-3 TRBV6-5 . CASSYVQAPSTDTQYF TGTGCCAGCAGTTACGTACAGGCTCCGAGCACAGATACGCAGTATTTT
TRBD1 TRBJ1-5 TRBV12-3/TRBV12-4 many CASRTGTGGGQPQHF TGTGCCAGCAGAACAGGGACAGGTGGAGGCCAGCCCCAGCATTTT